The TCR beta chain described here comes from a study of blood T cell repertoires in COVID-19. About the research overall: There were acute and convalescent COVID-19 samples, and they came from the United States, Italy and Spain. T cells, B-cell-depleted T cells, or PBMCs provided the cDNA or gDNA that served as material.

CDR1 SNHLY and CDR2 FYNNEI come from the germline V gene. The CDR3 loop spans 16 amino acids. J gave up 3 bases and V 4 bases, and 8 bases lay outside the gene matches. Original processing notes: Using reference gene primer amplification, nucleated cell counts were estimated. Clones were sequenced by immunoSEQ multiplex PCR, and TCRdb holds only the in-frame ones, with some missing. V and J calls and clone size are copied from that table; D and trimming were computed from the DNA. The sample holds about 170,000 clones, approximately 86% seen once. Sequenced input: peripheral blood. V is TRBV2 and J is TRBJ2-3; 9 bases fit TRBD2. This TCR came from a man in his sixties or seventies with acute or convalescent COVID-19. The CDR3: CASSAIKGLATDTQYF. CDR3 bases: TGTGCCAGCAGTGCGATCAAGGGACTAGCAACAGATACGCAGTATTTT.